The clone carrying this T cell receptor beta chain occurred once. Its antigen is not identified. This was the immunoSEQ version 4 assay in survey mode. Libraries were prepared by immunoSEQ multiplex PCR; TCRdb keeps only in-frame clonotypes and omits some of them. The sample contains around 28,000 clones, about 80% of which appear only once. This sample is part of a study of persistence of HIV-infected CD4 T cells. The CDR3 is made up of 18 amino acids. Lysates of CMV-infected fibroblasts at around 9.8 ug/mL stimulated these cells. CD40L/CD69 double-negative CD45RO-high memory CD4+ T cells were collected.

The specimen comprised CD4+ T cells sorted from PBMCs after 18-hour stimulation, sampled from a patient who received antiretroviral therapy. The gene calls are TRBV21-1 and TRBJ1-2; TRBD1, the table's D call, lacks a check against the DNA. TRBV21-1 is tagged as a pseudogene. This sequence originates from an adult woman with HIV who was CMV-seropositive. The CDR3 protein is CASSKIWESGQGFYGYTF. CDR3 nucleotides: TGTGCCAGCAGCAAAATATGGGAATCGGGACAGGGGTTCTATGGCTACACCTTC.